These T cell receptor beta chains were read from a single sample in a study of naive and memory T cell subsets. TCRdb fed the 5' RACE reads into MiXCR, producing one record per CDR3 protein. The sample carries tens of thousands of distinct CDR3 sequences, over 7% recorded once. These receptors all stem from a male donor in good health. The CDR3 runs from the conserved cysteine through the conserved F or W. The D gene is left open where the match is weak. Where a row states a size, it is once, few, many or the class of an expanded clone; other rows omit it.

TGCAGTGCTAGAGTGGCAGGGTACCAGCCCCAGCATTTT CSARVAGYQPQHF TRBV20-1 few TRBJ1-5 . 13
TGTGCCAGCAGTTACTCGTATAGCCAAGAGACCCAGTACTTC CASSYSYSQETQYF TRBV6-5 . TRBJ2-5 . 14
TGTGCCAGTAAGGAAAAGGTGAGCTCCTACAATGAGCAGTTCTTC CASKEKVSSYNEQFF TRBV19 few TRBJ2-1 . 15
TGCGCCAGCAGCTTGGTTGCACACTCCTACGAGCAGTACTTC CASSLVAHSYEQYF TRBV5-1 many TRBJ2-7 . 14
TGTGCAAGTCGCCCCTTGGGAGAAAAACTGTTTTTT CASRPLGEKLFF TRBV12-2 few TRBJ1-4 . 12
TGTGCCAGCAGTGTGACGGCCACCCTGTTCTTC CASSVTATLFF TRBV2 . TRBJ2-7 . 11
TGTGCCAGCAGCCCAATTCGGACAGGGAGGCAAGAGACCCAGTACTTC CASSPIRTGRQETQYF TRBV11-2 few TRBJ2-5 TRBD1 16
TGTGCCAGCAGCCGTGCGGACAGCCAAAAGTACCAAGAGACCCAGTACTTC CASSRADSQKYQETQYF TRBV7-9 few TRBJ2-5 . 17
TGTGCCAGCAGAATGGGCCACCTAGGATCACCCCTCCACTTT CASRMGHLGSPLHF TRBV12-3/TRBV12-4 many TRBJ1-6 . 14
TGTGCCAGCAGCTTATTGGGGGGAGACCTCAGAGAGACCCAGTACTTC CASSLLGGDLRETQYF TRBV11-2 many TRBJ2-5 . 16
TGTGCCAGCAGCATACCGGGAACAGGCCCTTCATACGAGCAGTACTTC CASSIPGTGPSYEQYF TRBV7-2 medium-sized TRBJ2-7 . 16
TGTGCCAGCAGTGAGTCGGGGGCGCGCGAGCAGTACTTC CASSESGAREQYF TRBV6-1 few TRBJ2-7 . 13
TGTGCCAGCAGCCGGGAGCGGGAGTCGGTGGAGACCCAGTACTTC CASSRERESVETQYF TRBV2 many TRBJ2-5 TRBD2 15
TGCAGCGTTGATAGGGGGAGCATTCAGTACTTC CSVDRGSIQYF TRBV29-1 . TRBJ2-4 . 11
TGTGCCAGCAGTTACTCACAGGGTCCCGATGTGTACGAGCAGTACTTC CASSYSQGPDVYEQYF TRBV6-5 many TRBJ2-7 . 16
TGCGCCAGCAGCTCCGGGACACTTGGAGATACGCAGTATTTT CASSSGTLGDTQYF TRBV5-1 . TRBJ2-3 . 14
TGTGCCAGCAGCTTGTCCGGGACGGGCACACTAGCGGGGGGCTGGATGCAGTATTTT CASSLSGTGTLAGGWMQYF TRBV5-6 many TRBJ2-3 TRBD2 19
TGTGCCAGCAGCTTAAATCAGCGCTCCTACAATGAGCAGTTCTTC CASSLNQRSYNEQFF TRBV7-9 few TRBJ2-1 . 15
TGCGCCAGCAGCCAAGATCAGATTGGCGGTAACTCCTACAATGAGCAGTTCTTC CASSQDQIGGNSYNEQFF TRBV4-1 few TRBJ2-1 . 18
TGTGCCACCACGTTTGGAAACACCATATATTTT CATTFGNTIYF TRBV6-6 many TRBJ1-3 . 11
TGTGCCAGCAGTCTAAGGACGTCGGAGTCTGAAGCTTTCTTT CASSLRTSESEAFF TRBV6-5 . TRBJ1-1 . 14
TGCAGCGTGTGGGGGTCCGCCCTGAACACTGAAGCTTTCTTT CSVWGSALNTEAFF TRBV29-1 few TRBJ1-1 . 14
TGCGCCAGCAGCCAGCTCCTGGACATCTCCTACGAGCAGTACTTC CASSQLLDISYEQYF TRBV4-1 many TRBJ2-7 . 15
TGTGCCAGCAGTTACTCTCCGGGCCTTTCGAACACTGAAGCTTTCTTT CASSYSPGLSNTEAFF TRBV6-5 few TRBJ1-1 . 16
TGTGCCAGCAGCTTAGGTGTTTGGACAGGGAATGGAGCTTTCTTT CASSLGVWTGNGAFF TRBV11-3 few TRBJ1-1 TRBD1 15
TGCGCCAGCAGCTTGGTGCAGGGCCCAGATACGCAGTATTTT CASSLVQGPDTQYF TRBV5-1 . TRBJ2-3 . 14
TGTGCCAGCAGCCTCAGACAGGGCGGCTACTATGGCTACACCTTC CASSLRQGGYYGYTF TRBV14 few TRBJ1-2 TRBD1 15
TGTGCCAGCAGTTACTTCAGGGGGCTGAAAAACGATGAGCAGTTCTTC CASSYFRGLKNDEQFF TRBV7-9 many TRBJ2-1 TRBD1 16
TGTGCCAGCAGTCCCCCAGGGGCCGGGGAGCTGTTTTTT CASSPPGAGELFF TRBV27 . TRBJ2-2 . 13
TGTGCCAGCAGTTCCACCGGGACAGGGGCCACCTACGAGCAGTACTTC CASSSTGTGATYEQYF TRBV12-3/TRBV12-4 few TRBJ2-7 TRBD1 16
TGCGCCAGCAATCACGAAGCAAAACAGGGGTTGATGACTTACTACACCTTC CASNHEAKQGLMTYYTF TRBV4-1 many TRBJ1-2 TRBD1 17
TGTGCCAGCAGCACCCAGGGTTCCATGAACACTGAAGCTTTCTTT CASSTQGSMNTEAFF TRBV28 many TRBJ1-1 . 15
TGTGCCATCCTGGACAGGTTTCGCACAGATACGCAGTATTTT CAILDRFRTDTQYF TRBV5-4 few TRBJ2-3 TRBD1 14
TGTGCCGTCCGGGGTGCCAATGAGCAGTTCTTC CAVRGANEQFF TRBV3-1 . TRBJ2-1 . 11
TGCAGCGTTCTAGCGGGGGAGCTCCGAGATACGCAGTATTTT CSVLAGELRDTQYF TRBV29-1 few TRBJ2-3 TRBD2 14
TGCAGTGCTAGGACCCCCTACAGCGCGAACACCGGGGAGCTGTTTTTT CSARTPYSANTGELFF TRBV20-1 many TRBJ2-2 . 16
TGTGCCAGCAGCCCCTTCGGGAACACCGGGGAGCTGTTTTTT CASSPFGNTGELFF TRBV6-6 . TRBJ2-2 . 14
TGCAGTGCTAGAGGCTTCGGGAACACTGAAGCTTTCTTT CSARGFGNTEAFF TRBV20-1 many TRBJ1-1 . 13
TGTGCCAGCAGAGAGGACAGGGGAGCCCACGAGCAGTACTTC CASREDRGAHEQYF TRBV11-2 few TRBJ2-7 TRBD1 14
TGTGCCATCAGTGAGTCTACTAGGGTCAACACAGATACGCAGTATTTT CAISESTRVNTDTQYF TRBV10-3 . TRBJ2-3 . 16
TGTGCCAGCAGCCCGGGGGGTAGGAGCGGCACAGATACGCAGTATTTT CASSPGGRSGTDTQYF TRBV6-6 few TRBJ2-3 TRBD2 16
TGTGCCAGCAGCCGGAAAGGGACTACAGATCAGTACTTC CASSRKGTTDQYF TRBV3-1 . TRBJ2-7 TRBD2 13
TGTGCCAGCAGTGAAGTTGACGGAGATACGCAGTATTTT CASSEVDGDTQYF TRBV2 many TRBJ2-3 . 13
TGTGCCAGTACTCCAATGGTGGGACAGGGGGCTCTTGAGGCCAAAAACATTCAGTACTTC CASTPMVGQGALEAKNIQYF TRBV19 few TRBJ2-4 TRBD1 20
TGTGCCAGCAGCTTGGGCAATATCTATGCAGGTGGTGACACTGAAGCTTTCTTT CASSLGNIYAGGDTEAFF TRBV5-4 . TRBJ1-1 . 18
TGTGCCATCAGTGAGTTGGGGGGCCGGACTGAAGCTTTCTTT CAISELGGRTEAFF TRBV10-3 many TRBJ1-1 . 14
TGTGCCAGCAGTCCACCGAACAGTTACGAGCAGTACTTC CASSPPNSYEQYF TRBV28 many TRBJ2-7 . 13
TGCAGCGTCGTGGGGGAAGTGACAGGGCACACAGATACGCAGTATTTT CSVVGEVTGHTDTQYF TRBV29-1 few TRBJ2-3 TRBD1 16
TGTGCCAGCAGTCAAGCTAGCGGGGGCACCTACGAGCAGTACTTC CASSQASGGTYEQYF TRBV28 many TRBJ2-7 TRBD2 15
TGTGCCAGCAGCCGGGACTTTGTGACTGAAGCTTTCTTT CASSRDFVTEAFF TRBV11-3 . TRBJ1-1 . 13
TGTGCCAGCAGCTTAGGGGACAGGGGCGGAAAACTGTTTTTT CASSLGDRGGKLFF TRBV7-6 . TRBJ1-4 TRBD1 14
TGTGCCAGTAGTGCCGAAGAGGGCACTGAAGCTTTCTTT CASSAEEGTEAFF TRBV19 many TRBJ1-1 . 13